This section outlines one T cell receptor beta chain sequence together with its context. Repertoires were generated with immunoSEQ multiplex PCR, while TCRdb's copy carries only in-frame clones and drops some. The sample records 100,000 to 150,000 clones, 86% being singletons. The CDR3 is 14 residues long. V gave up 7 bases and J gave up 7 bases, with 17 bases separating them. The germline CDR1 and CDR2 sequences are LNHDA and SQIVND (reference sequence). The entry originates in a study of blood T cell repertoires in COVID-19. As for the study in general: T cells, B-cell-depleted T cells, or PBMCs supplied cDNA or gDNA.

This sequence originates from a woman in her seventies with COVID-19, enrolled during active disease. The chain employs TRBV19 and TRBJ2-4; D is possibly TRBD1 (6 bases). The specimen was peripheral blood. The CDR3 protein is CASTPDRDMNIQYF. The CDR3 DNA follows: TGTGCCAGTACCCCAGATCGGGACATGAACATTCAGTACTTC.